The clone carrying this TCR beta chain occurred many times. Its antigen is not known. This CDR3 has 13 residues. V lost 4 bases and J lost 1, with 6 bases in between. Germline V gene lookup returns CDR1 SGHDT and CDR2 YYEEEE. The data stem from a study of post-analysis software for immune sequencing data. Study background: Patients had relapsing-remitting, secondary progressive or progressive-relapsing multiple sclerosis; some lacked subtype.

Whole-study results and caveats: TRBV5-6, TRBV5-1 and TRBV20-1 were among a few TRBV segments more frequent in patients than controls. Samples sharing a preparation batch grouped tightly together when assessed by F measure.

Unique molecular identifiers featured in each of the TCR beta cDNA libraries. TCRdb itself ran the PCR reads through MiXCR, one entry per CDR3 protein. In the table there are about 260,000 distinct CDR3 sequences, 35% to 40% of which are singletons. The sample taken for sequencing was blood. The rearrangement joins TRBV5-6 to TRBJ2-4, with D unclear. This TCR came from a girl under 18 with multiple sclerosis. CDR3 protein: CASSPWAKNIQYF. CDR3 nucleotides: TGTGCCAGCAGCCCGTGGGCCAAAAACATTCAGTACTTC.